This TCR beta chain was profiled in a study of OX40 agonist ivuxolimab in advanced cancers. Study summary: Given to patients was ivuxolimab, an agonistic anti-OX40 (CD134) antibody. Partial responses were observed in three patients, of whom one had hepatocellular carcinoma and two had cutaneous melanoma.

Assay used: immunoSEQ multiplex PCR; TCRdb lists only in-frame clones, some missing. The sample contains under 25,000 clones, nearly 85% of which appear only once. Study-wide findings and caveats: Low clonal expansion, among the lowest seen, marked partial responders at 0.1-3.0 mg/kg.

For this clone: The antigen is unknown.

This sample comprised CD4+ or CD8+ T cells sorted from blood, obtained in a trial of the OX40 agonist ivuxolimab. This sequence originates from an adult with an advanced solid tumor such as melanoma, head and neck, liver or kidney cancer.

The CDR3 DNA follows: TGCGCCAGCAGCCCCGGGACCCCGGCAGAGACCCAGTACTTC. It is translated as CASSPGTPAETQYF. The chain employs TRBV5-1 and TRBJ2-5; either TRBD1 or TRBD2 may fit D (5 bases each). V lost 4 bases, J lost 4 bases, and 14 bases lay in between. This CDR3 spans 14 amino acids. Germline-derived CDR1 and CDR2 are SGHRS and YFSETQ.